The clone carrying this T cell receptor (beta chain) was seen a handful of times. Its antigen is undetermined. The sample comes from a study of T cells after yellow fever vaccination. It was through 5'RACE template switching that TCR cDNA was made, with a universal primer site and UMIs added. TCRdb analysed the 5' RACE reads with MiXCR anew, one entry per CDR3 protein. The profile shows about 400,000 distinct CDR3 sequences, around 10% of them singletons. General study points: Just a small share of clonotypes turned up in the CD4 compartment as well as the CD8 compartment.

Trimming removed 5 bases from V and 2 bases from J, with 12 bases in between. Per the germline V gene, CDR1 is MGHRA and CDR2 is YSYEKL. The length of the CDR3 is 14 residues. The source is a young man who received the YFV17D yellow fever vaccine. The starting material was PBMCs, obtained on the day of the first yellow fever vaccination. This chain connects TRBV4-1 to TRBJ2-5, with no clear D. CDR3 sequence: CASSTYITQETQYF. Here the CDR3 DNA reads TGCGCCAGCAGCACATATATTACACAAGAGACCCAGTACTTC.